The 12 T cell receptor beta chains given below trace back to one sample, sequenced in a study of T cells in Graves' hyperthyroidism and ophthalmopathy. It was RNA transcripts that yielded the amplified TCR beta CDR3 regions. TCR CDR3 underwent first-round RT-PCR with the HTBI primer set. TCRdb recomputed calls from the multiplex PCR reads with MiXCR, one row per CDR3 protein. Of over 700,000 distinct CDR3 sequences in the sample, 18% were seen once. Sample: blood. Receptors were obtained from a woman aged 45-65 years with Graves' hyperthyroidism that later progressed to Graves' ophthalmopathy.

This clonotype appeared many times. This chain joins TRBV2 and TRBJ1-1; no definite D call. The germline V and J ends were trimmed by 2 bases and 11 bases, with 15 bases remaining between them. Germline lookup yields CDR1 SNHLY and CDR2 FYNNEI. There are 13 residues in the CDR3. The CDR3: CASSEKVYLSAFF. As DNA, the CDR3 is TGTGCCAGCAGTGAAAAGGTATACCTGAGCGCTTTCTTT.

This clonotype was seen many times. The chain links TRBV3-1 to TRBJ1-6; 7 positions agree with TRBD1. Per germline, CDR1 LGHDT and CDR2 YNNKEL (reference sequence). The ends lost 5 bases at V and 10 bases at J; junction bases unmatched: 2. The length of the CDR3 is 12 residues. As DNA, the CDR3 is TGTGCCAGCAGCGGACAGGACTCACCCCTCCACTTT. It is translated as CASSGQDSPLHF.

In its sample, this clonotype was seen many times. The CDR3 loop is CASSLGQEETQYF. CDR3 in DNA: TGTGCCAGCAGCTTAGGGCAGGAAGAGACCCAGTACTTC. The rearrangement joins TRBV11-2 to TRBJ2-5; no firm D call. V was trimmed by 1 base and J by 3 bases, leaving 6 bases between them. The germline CDR1 and CDR2 sequences are SGHAT and FQNNGV. The CDR3 totals 13 residues.

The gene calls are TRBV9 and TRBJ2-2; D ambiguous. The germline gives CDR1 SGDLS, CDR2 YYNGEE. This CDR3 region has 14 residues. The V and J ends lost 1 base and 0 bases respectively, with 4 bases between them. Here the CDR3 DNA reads TGTGCCAGCAGCGTACGGTCGAACACCGGGGAGCTGTTTTTT. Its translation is CASSVRSNTGELFF.

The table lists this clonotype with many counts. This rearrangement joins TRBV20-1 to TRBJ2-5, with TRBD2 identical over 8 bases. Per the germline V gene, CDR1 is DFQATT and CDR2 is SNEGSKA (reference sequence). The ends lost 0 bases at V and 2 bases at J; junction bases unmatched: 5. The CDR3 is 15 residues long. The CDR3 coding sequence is TGCAGTGCTAGAGATAAGGCGGGGGGACAAGAGACCCAGTACTTC. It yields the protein CSARDKAGGQETQYF.

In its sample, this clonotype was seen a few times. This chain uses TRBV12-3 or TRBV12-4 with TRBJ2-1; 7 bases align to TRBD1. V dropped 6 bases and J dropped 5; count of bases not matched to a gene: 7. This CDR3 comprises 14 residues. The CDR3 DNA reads TGTGCCAGCAGCTGGGACAGAACCAACAATGAGCAGTTCTTC. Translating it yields CASSWDRTNNEQFF.

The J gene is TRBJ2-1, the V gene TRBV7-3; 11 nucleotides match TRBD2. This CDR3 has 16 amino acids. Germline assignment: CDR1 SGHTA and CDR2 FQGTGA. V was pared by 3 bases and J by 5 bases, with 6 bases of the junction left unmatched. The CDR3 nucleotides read TGTGCCAGCAGCTTTCTAGCGGGGGGTACCAACAATGAGCAGTTCTTC. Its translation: CASSFLAGGTNNEQFF.

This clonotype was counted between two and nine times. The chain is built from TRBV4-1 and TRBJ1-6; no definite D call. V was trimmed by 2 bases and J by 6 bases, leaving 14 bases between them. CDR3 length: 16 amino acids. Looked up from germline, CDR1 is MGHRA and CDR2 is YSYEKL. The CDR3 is CASSQSLGFPNSPLHF. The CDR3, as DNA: TGCGCCAGCAGCCAAAGCCTCGGGTTTCCTAATTCACCCCTCCACTTT.

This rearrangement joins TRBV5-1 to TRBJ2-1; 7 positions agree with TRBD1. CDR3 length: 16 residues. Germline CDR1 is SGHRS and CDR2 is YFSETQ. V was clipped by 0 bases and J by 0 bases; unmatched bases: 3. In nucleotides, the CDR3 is TGCGCCAGCAGCTTGGGGACAGGAAACTCCTACAATGAGCAGTTCTTC. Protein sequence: CASSLGTGNSYNEQFF. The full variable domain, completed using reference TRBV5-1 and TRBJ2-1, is KAGVTQTPRYLIKTRGQQVTLSCSPISGHRSVSWYQQTPGQGLQFLFEYFSETQRNKGNFPGRFSGRQFSNSRSEMNVSTLELGDSALYLCASSLGTGNSYNEQFFGPGTRLTVL.

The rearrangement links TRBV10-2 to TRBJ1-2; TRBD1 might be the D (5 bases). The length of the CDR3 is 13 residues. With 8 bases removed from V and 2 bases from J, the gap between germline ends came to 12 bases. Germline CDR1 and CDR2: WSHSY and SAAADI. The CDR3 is CASGAGGNYGYTF. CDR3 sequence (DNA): TGCGCCAGCGGAGCGGGGGGGAACTATGGCTACACCTTC.

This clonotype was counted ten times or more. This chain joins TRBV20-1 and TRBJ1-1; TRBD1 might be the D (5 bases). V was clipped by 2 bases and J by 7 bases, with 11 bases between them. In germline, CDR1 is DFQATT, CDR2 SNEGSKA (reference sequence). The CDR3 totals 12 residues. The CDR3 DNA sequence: TGCAGTGCTAGACCCGAGACAGTTGAAGCTTTCTTT. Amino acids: CSARPETVEAFF.

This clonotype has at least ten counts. DNA for the CDR3: TGCGCCAGCAGCTTGGTAGGGGGTGACACTGAAGCTTTCTTT. It codes for CASSLVGGDTEAFF. The chain couples TRBV5-1 to TRBJ1-1; TRBD1 is a possible D gene (6 bases). The CDR3 loop spans 14 amino acids. V dropped 0 bases and J dropped 3 bases, with 9 bases sitting between them. Germline lookup yields CDR1 SGHRS and CDR2 YFSETQ. The full variable domain, with the rest looked up from reference TRBV5-1 and TRBJ1-1, is KAGVTQTPRYLIKTRGQQVTLSCSPISGHRSVSWYQQTPGQGLQFLFEYFSETQRNKGNFPGRFSGRQFSNSRSEMNVSTLELGDSALYLCASSLVGGDTEAFFGQGTRLTVV.